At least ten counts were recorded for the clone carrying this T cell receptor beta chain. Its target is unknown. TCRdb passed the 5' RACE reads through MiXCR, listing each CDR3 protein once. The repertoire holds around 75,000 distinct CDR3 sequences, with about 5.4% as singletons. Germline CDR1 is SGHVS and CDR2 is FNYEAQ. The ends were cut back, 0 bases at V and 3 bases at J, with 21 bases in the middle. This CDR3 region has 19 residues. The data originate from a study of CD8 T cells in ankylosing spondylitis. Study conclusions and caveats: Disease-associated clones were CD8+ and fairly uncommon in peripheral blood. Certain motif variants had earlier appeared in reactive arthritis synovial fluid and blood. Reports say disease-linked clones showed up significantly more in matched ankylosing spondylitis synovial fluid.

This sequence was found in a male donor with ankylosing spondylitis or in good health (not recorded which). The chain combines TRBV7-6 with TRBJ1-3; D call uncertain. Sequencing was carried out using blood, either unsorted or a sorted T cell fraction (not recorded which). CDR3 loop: CASSLAKHWEGRGGNTIYF. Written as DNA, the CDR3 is TGTGCCAGCAGCTTAGCGAAGCATTGGGAAGGGAGAGGTGGAAACACCATATATTTT.